A selection of T cell receptor beta chains follows, all from one sample in a study of cytomegalovirus exposure and HLA in healthy donors. TCRdb's table, derived via immunoSEQ multiplex PCR, lists solely in-frame clones and lacks some. There are about 43,000 clones in the sample; around 65% occur only once, and 8% to 9.5% lies in the top ten. Input material: PBMCs. All receptors derive from a human donor in good health. Each CDR3 is given with its conserved first and last residue.

CDR3aa	v_gene	j_gene
CASSVDRRGQKLFF	TRBV9	TRBJ1-4
CASSQVPGQGAKNEQYF	TRBV4-2	TRBJ2-7
CASSDRTQGSNQPQHF	TRBV6-1	TRBJ1-5
CATNTQGNTEAFF	TRBV6-5	TRBJ1-1
CASSPRDRGLNEAFF	TRBV27	TRBJ1-1
CASSRSGTGGTEQYF	TRBV7-9	TRBJ2-7
CAWSPERTGSNQPQHF	TRBV30	TRBJ1-5
CASSLGLAEIAETQYF	TRBV7-8	TRBJ2-5
CASRWTGGDQPQHF	TRBV6-6	TRBJ1-5
CASQGSSGNTIYF	TRBV2	TRBJ1-3
CASGLGVGAFF	TRBV12-5	TRBJ1-1
CASSHPRGGPSSYEQYF	TRBV7-9	TRBJ2-7
CASRYGQAIGGYGYTF	TRBV5-1	TRBJ1-2
CASSVTGNAYGTQYF	TRBV5-1	TRBJ2-5
CAIRGGGGQLDYTF	TRBV10-3	TRBJ1-2
CSAGGSGGEQYF	TRBV29-1	TRBJ2-7
CASSLVAGGSDTIYF	TRBV5-4	TRBJ1-3
CASSPGQGARAFF	TRBV11-3	TRBJ1-1
CASSVQGGNSPLHF	TRBV9	TRBJ1-6
CAWSDNPRDGYTF	TRBV30	TRBJ1-2
CASSRGGARNEQFF	TRBV7-6	TRBJ2-1
CASSYSGTGDEKLFF	TRBV7-9	TRBJ1-4
CASSGGTSSYNSPLHF	TRBV9	TRBJ1-6
CASSVGEVGNSPLHF	TRBV6-1	TRBJ1-6
CASSEGPTVETQYF	TRBV6-1	TRBJ2-5
CASSPGQGDNSPLHF	TRBV5-1	TRBJ1-6
CASSSRTSNYGYTF	TRBV11-2	TRBJ1-2
CASSLGRNYGYTF	TRBV5-6	TRBJ1-2
CASRRTGTNQPQHF	TRBV19	TRBJ1-5
CASSLDSSSGNTIYF	TRBV13	TRBJ1-3
CASSYLGANEKLFF	TRBV5-6	TRBJ1-4
CASSFSGSSYNEQFF	TRBV28	TRBJ2-1
CASRGDRVYGYTF	TRBV19	TRBJ1-2
CASSPALDRNNEQFF	TRBV4-2	TRBJ2-1
CAWSPRGSEQFF	TRBV30	TRBJ2-1
CASSPNSYTGELFF	TRBV11-2	TRBJ2-2
CASSYSGYPGEGYTF	TRBV6-5	TRBJ1-2
CASSQPGLVVEQYF	TRBV4-1	TRBJ2-7
CAISEPDRVAYEQYF	TRBV10-3	TRBJ2-7
CASSSRVAYEQYF	TRBV5-6	TRBJ2-7
CASSQGTGGTGNTIYF	TRBV4-2	TRBJ1-3
CASRSRTQMNTEAFF	TRBV2	TRBJ1-1
CASTPDRLNTEAFF	TRBV5-1	TRBJ1-1
CASSWGGNQPQHF	TRBV7-2	TRBJ1-5
CASGGGVNQPQHF	TRBV6-5	TRBJ1-5
CSGGGTSGGVETQYF	TRBV29-1	TRBJ2-5
CASSQSPDRGIHEQYF	TRBV18	TRBJ2-7
CASSLGLLTYEAFF	TRBV19	TRBJ1-1
CASSEGTGLYGYTF	TRBV2	TRBJ1-2